This T cell receptor (beta chain) was obtained from a study of T cells after posttransplantation cyclophosphamide. Study findings and constraints: TRB clonality was highly associated with recipient CMV seropositivity and reactivation. Blood and skin or GI T cell repertoires showed limited TRB overlap.

Germline values: CDR1 SEHNR, CDR2 FQNEAQ (reference sequence). The CDR3 contains 15 residues. With 1 base removed from V and 1 base from J, the gap between germline ends came to 10 bases. Sequenced by immunoSEQ multiplex PCR; TCRdb stores in-frame clones only, minus some. The sample comprises 20,000 to 25,000 clones, more than 80% of which are singletons, and about 1.8% rests with the top ten. Notes on this clone: What it recognizes is unknown.

Control samples came 1 year after myeloablative marrow transplants with methotrexate plus calcineurin inhibitor. The sequences come from PBMCs, collected about 360 days after allogeneic stem cell transplant with calcineurin inhibitor and methotrexate. The chain carries TRBV7-9 and TRBJ2-5, with a tentative D call TRBD2 (5 bases). The origin of this receptor is a female patient between 30 and 45 years old who received an allogeneic stem cell transplant from an unrelated donor, was CMV-positive, and had acute and chronic GVHD. Some of the T cells might come from the graft donor. CDR3 nucleotide sequence: TGTGCCAGCAGCTTAGATCGAAGCGGCCAAGAGACCCAGTACTTC. Translating it yields CASSLDRSGQETQYF.